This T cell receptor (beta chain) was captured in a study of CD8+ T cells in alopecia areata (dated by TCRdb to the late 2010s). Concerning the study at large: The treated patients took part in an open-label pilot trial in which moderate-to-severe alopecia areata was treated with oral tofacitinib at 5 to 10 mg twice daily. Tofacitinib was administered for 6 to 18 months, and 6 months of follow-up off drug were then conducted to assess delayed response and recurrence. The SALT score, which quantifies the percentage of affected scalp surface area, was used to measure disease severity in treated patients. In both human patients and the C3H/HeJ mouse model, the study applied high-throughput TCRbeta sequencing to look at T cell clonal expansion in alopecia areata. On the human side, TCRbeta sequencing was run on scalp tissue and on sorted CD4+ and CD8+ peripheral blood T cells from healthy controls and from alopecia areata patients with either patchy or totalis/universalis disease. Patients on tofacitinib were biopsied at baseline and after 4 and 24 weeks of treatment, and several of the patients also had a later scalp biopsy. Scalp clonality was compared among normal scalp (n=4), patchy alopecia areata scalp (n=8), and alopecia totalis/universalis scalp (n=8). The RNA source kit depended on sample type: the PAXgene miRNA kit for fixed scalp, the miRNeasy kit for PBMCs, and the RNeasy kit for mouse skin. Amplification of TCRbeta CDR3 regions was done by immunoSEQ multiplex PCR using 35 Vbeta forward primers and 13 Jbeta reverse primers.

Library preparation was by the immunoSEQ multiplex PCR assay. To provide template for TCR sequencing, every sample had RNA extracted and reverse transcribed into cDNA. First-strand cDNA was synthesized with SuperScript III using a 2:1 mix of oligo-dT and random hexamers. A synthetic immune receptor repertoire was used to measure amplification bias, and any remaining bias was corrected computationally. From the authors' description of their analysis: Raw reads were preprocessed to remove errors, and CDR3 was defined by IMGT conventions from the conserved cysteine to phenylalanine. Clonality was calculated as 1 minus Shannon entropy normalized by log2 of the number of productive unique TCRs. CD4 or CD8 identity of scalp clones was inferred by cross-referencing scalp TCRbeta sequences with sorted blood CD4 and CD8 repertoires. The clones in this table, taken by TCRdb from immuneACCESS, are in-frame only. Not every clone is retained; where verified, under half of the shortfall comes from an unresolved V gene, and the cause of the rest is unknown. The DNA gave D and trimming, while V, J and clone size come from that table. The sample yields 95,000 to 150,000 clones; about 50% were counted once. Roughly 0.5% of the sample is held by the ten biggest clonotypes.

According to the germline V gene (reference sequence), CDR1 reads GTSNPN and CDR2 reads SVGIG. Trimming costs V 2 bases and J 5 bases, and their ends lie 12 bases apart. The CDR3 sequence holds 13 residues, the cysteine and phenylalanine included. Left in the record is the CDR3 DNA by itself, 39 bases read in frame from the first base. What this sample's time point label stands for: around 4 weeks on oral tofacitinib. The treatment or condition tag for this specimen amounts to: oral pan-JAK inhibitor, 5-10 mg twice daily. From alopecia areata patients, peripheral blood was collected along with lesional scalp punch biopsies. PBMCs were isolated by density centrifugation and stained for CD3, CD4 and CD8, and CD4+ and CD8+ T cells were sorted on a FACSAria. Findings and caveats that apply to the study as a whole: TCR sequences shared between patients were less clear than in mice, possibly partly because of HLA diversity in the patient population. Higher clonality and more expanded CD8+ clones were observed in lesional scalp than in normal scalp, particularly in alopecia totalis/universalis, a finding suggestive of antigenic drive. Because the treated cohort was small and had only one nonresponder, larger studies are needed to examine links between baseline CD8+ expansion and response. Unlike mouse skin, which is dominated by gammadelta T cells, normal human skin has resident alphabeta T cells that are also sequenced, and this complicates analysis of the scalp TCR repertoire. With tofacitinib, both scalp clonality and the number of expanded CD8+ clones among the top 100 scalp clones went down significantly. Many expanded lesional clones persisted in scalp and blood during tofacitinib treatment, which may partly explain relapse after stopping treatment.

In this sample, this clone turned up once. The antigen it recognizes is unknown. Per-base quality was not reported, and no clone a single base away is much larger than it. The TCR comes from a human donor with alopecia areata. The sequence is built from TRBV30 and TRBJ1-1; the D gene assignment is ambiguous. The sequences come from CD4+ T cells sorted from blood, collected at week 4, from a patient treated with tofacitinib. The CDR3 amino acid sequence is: CAWSSGSWTEAFF. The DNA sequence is TGTGCCTGGAGTAGTGGGAGTTGGACTGAAGCTTTCTTT.